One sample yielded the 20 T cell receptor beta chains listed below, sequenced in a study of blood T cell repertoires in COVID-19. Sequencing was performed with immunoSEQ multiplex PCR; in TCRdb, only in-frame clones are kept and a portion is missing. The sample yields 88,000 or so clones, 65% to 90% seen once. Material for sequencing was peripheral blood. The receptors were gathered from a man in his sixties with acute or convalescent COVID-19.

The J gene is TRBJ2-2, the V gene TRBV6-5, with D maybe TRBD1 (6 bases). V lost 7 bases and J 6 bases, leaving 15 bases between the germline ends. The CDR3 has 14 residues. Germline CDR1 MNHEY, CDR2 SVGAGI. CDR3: CASKEQGVAGELFF. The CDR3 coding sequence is TGTGCCAGCAAGGAACAGGGTGTCGCCGGGGAGCTGTTTTTT.

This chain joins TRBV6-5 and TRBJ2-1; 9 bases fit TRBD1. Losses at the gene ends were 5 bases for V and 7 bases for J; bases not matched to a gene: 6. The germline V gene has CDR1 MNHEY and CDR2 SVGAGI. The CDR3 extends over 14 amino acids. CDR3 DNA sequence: TGTGCCAGCAGTACCCGGGACAGGGAGAATGAGCAGTTCTTC. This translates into CASSTRDRENEQFF.

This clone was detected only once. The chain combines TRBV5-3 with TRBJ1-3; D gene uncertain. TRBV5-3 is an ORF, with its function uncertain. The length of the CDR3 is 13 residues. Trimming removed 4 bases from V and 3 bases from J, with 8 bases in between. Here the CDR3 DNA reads TGTGCCAGAAGCCCCTCGTATGGAAACACCATATATTTT. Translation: CARSPSYGNTIYF.

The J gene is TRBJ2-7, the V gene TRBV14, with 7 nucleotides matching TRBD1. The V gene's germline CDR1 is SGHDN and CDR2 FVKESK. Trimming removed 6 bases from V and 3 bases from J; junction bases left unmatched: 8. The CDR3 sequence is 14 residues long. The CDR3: CASSPSGTVYEQYF. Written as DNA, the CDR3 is TGTGCCAGCAGTCCATCCGGGACAGTCTACGAGCAGTACTTC.

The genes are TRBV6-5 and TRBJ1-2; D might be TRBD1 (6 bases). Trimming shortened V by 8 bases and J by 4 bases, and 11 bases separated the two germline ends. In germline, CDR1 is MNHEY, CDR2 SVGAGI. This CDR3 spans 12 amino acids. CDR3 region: CASSDSFYGYTF. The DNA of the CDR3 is TGTGCCAGCTCGGACAGTTTCTATGGCTACACCTTC.

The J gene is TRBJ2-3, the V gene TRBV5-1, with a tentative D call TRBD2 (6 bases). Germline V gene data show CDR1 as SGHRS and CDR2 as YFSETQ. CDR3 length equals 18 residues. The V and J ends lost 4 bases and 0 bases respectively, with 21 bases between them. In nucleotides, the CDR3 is TGCGCCAGCAGCGGTAGTTGGGGCGGGGACTCTAGCACAGATACGCAGTATTTT. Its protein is CASSGSWGGDSSTDTQYF.

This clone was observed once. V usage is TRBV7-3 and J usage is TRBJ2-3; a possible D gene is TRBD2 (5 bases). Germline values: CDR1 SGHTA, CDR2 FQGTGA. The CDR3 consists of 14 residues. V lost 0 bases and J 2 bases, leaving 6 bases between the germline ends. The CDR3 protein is CASSLTRATDTQYF. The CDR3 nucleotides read TGTGCCAGCAGCTTAACGCGGGCCACAGATACGCAGTATTTT. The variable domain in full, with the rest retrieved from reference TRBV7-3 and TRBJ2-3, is GAGVSQTPSNKVTEKGKYVELRCDPISGHTALYWYRQSLGQGPEFLIYFQGTGAADDSGLPNDRFFAVRPEGSVSTLKIQRTERGDSAVYLCASSLTRATDTQYFGPGTRLTVL.

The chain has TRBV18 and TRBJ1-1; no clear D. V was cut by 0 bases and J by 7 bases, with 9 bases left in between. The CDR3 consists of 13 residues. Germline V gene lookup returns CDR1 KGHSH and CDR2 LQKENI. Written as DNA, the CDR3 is TGTGCCAGCTCACCACCGAACCGGGTTGAAGCTTTCTTT. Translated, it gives CASSPPNRVEAFF.

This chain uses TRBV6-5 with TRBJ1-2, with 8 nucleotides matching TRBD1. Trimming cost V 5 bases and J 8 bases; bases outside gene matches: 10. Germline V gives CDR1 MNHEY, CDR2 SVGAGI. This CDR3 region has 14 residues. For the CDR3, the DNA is TGTGCCAGCAGTCCCGGACAGGGTCTGGGAGGCTACACCTTC. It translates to CASSPGQGLGGYTF.

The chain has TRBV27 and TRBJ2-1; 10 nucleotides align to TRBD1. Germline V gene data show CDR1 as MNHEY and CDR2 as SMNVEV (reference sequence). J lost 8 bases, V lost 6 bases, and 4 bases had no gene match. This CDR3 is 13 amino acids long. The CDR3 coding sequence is TGTGCCAGCAGGCGGACAGGGGGATATGAGCAGTTCTTC. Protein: CASRRTGGYEQFF.

The CDR3 region is CATSDSGVLRNTQYF. The CDR3 DNA reads TGTGCCACCAGTGATTCGGGGGTCTTGAGGAATACGCAGTATTTT. The rearrangement uses TRBV24-1 and TRBJ2-3, with D tentatively TRBD2 (6 bases). The CDR3 is 15 residues long. Germline V gene lookup returns CDR1 KGHDR and CDR2 SFDVKD. V lost 2 bases to trimming and J lost 7 bases, with 15 bases between them.

CDR3 nucleotides: TGTGCCAGTGGGGGACAGATTAATGAAAAACTGTTTTTT. Amino acids: CASGGQINEKLFF. V gene TRBV6-5 combines with J gene TRBJ1-4; 7 nucleotides match TRBD1. The germline CDR1 and CDR2 sequences are MNHEY and SVGAGI. The trim removed 9 bases at V and 4 bases at J, leaving 5 bases unmatched. This CDR3 is built from 13 residues.

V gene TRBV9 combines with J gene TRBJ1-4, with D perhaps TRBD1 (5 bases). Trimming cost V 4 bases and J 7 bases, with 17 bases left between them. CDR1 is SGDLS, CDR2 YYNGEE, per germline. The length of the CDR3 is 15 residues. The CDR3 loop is CASSPGGGFAEKLFF. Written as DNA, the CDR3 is TGTGCCAGCAGCCCCGGGGGAGGGTTTGCTGAAAAACTGTTTTTT.

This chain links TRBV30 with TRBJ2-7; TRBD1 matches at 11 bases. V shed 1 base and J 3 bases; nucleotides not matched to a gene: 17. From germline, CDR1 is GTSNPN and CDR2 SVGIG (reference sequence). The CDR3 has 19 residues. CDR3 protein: CAWSAGGFNPGQGGYEQYF. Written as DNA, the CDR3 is TGTGCCTGGAGTGCAGGAGGATTCAATCCGGGACAGGGGGGCTACGAGCAGTACTTC. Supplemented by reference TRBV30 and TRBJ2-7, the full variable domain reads SQTIHQWPATLVQPVGSPLSLECTVEGTSNPNLYWYRQAAGRGLQLLFYSVGIGQISSEVPQNLSASRPQDRQFILSSKKLLLSDSGFYLCAWSAGGFNPGQGGYEQYFGPGTRLTVT.

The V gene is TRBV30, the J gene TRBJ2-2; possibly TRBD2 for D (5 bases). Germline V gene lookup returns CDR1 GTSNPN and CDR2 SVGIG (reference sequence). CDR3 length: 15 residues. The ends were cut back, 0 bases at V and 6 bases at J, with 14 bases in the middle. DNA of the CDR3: TGTGCCTGGAGTGTAAGTGGCATCGGGGCCGGGGAGCTGTTTTTT. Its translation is CAWSVSGIGAGELFF. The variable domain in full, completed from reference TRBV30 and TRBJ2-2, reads SQTIHQWPATLVQPVGSPLSLECTVEGTSNPNLYWYRQAAGRGLQLLFYSVGIGQISSEVPQNLSASRPQDRQFILSSKKLLLSDSGFYLCAWSVSGIGAGELFFGEGSRLTVL.

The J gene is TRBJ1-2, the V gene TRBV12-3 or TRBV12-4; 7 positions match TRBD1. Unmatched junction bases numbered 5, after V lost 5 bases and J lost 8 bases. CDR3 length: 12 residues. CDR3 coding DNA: TGTGCCAGCAGTCTCCGACAGGGAGGCTACACCTTC. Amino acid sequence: CASSLRQGGYTF.

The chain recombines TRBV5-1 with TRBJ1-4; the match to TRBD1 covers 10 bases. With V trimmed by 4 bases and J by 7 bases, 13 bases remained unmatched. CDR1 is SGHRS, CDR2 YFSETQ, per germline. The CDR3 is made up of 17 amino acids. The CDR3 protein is CASSRQGASFSAEKLFF. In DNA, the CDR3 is TGCGCCAGCAGCAGACAGGGGGCATCGTTTTCCGCTGAAAAACTGTTTTTT.

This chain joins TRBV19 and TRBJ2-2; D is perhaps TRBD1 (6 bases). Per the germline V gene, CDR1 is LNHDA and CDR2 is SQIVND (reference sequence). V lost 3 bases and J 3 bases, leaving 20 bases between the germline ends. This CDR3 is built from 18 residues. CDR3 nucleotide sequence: TGTGCCAGTAGTATTCGGGGCGGTCGGACAGCCTACACCGGGGAGCTGTTTTTT. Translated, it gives CASSIRGGRTAYTGELFF.

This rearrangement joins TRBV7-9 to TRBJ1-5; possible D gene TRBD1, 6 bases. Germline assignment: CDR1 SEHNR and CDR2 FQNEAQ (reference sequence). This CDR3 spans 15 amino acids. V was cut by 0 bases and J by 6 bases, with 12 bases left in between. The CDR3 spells CASSLASQGTQPQHF. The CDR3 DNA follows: TGTGCCAGCAGCTTAGCTTCACAGGGTACTCAGCCCCAGCATTTT.

The CDR3 region is CASSTGLAGGADTQYF. CDR3 in DNA: TGTGCCAGCAGCACCGGACTAGCGGGGGGGGCAGATACGCAGTATTTT. The chain joins TRBV7-2 to TRBJ2-3; 15 bases are a match to TRBD2. The CDR3 runs 16 residues. Germline V gene data show CDR1 as SGHTA and CDR2 as FQGNSA. With 5 bases clipped from V and 4 bases from J, the junction kept 4 bases outside the gene matches.